The 29 T cell receptor beta chains in this list originate from one sample, sequenced in a study of blood T cell repertoires in COVID-19. Using immunoSEQ multiplex PCR, the repertoire was profiled, and TCRdb retains in-frame clones only, with some absent. The sample lists about 250,000 clones; more than 65% were seen once. The specimen was peripheral blood. These receptors were collected from a middle-aged woman with active or convalescent COVID-19.

This sequence joins TRBV4-2 and TRBJ1-5; the D is unclear. Between the trimmed V and J ends, which lost 4 bases and 0 bases, there was a span of 10 bases. CDR1 LGHNA and CDR2 YNFKEQ come from the germline V gene. The length of the CDR3 is 15 residues. The CDR3 DNA reads as TGTGCCAGCAGCCGTACACCGTTTAGCAATCAGCCCCAGCATTTT. It translates to CASSRTPFSNQPQHF.

This rearrangement joins TRBV27 to TRBJ1-1, with 10 bases aligning to TRBD1. V dropped 5 bases and J dropped 5; count of bases not matched to a gene: 8. CDR1 and CDR2 from the germline V gene are MNHEY and SMNVEV (reference sequence). The length of the CDR3 is 15 residues. CDR3 in amino acids: CASSVRGTGVTEAFF. The CDR3 bases are TGTGCCAGCAGTGTACGAGGGACAGGGGTGACTGAAGCTTTCTTT.

This sequence joins TRBV5-1 and TRBJ2-2; possible D gene TRBD1, 5 bases. This CDR3 has 14 amino acids. Germline V gene sequence: CDR1 SGHRS, CDR2 YFSETQ. Trimming took off 0 bases at V and 7 bases at J, with 10 bases between the two ends. CDR3 loop: CASSLAQGIGELFF. CDR3 nucleotides: TGCGCCAGCAGCTTGGCCCAGGGAATCGGGGAGCTGTTTTTT. Combining the CDR3 with reference TRBV5-1 and TRBJ2-2 gives the whole variable domain KAGVTQTPRYLIKTRGQQVTLSCSPISGHRSVSWYQQTPGQGLQFLFEYFSETQRNKGNFPGRFSGRQFSNSRSEMNVSTLELGDSALYLCASSLAQGIGELFFGEGSRLTVL.

The rearrangement links TRBV30 to TRBJ1-2, with D perhaps TRBD1 (6 bases). This CDR3 has 13 residues. V was clipped by 1 base and J by 8 bases, with 14 bases between them. Germline V CDR1 and CDR2: GTSNPN, SVGIG (reference sequence). CDR3 coding DNA: TGTGCCTGGAGTGGGCGGGGGGCTCAGGGCTACACCTTC. Translated: CAWSGRGAQGYTF.

The chain couples TRBV29-1 to TRBJ2-3; 11 nucleotides align to TRBD2. This CDR3 is 14 amino acids long. Germline-derived CDR1 and CDR2 are SQVTM and ANQGSEA. V shed 5 bases and J 5 bases; nucleotides not matched to a gene: 6. The CDR3 region is CSVKRLAGGDTQYF. Written as DNA, the CDR3 is TGCAGCGTTAAGAGGCTAGCGGGGGGAGATACGCAGTATTTT.

This clone has at least ten counts. The gene calls are TRBV21-1 and TRBJ2-2; the table's D call of TRBD2 was not tested on the DNA. TRBV21-1 is a documented pseudogene. This CDR3 spans 19 amino acids. The CDR3 loop reads CASSTKSPGLAGEDGELFF. The CDR3 DNA is TGTGCCAGCAGCACTAAGTCCCCCGGACTAGCGGGGGAGGACGGGGAGCTGTTTTTT.

At least ten counts were recorded for this clone. The identical CDR3 is also encoded by other nucleotide sequences in the sample. The genes are TRBV5-5 and TRBJ1-2; weak D call: TRBD1 (5 bases). The V end lost 4 bases, the J end lost 5 bases, and 15 bases lay between the germline ends. Germline V gives CDR1 SGHKS, CDR2 YYEKEE (reference sequence). The length of the CDR3 is 14 residues. CDR3 protein: CASSPDSGGYGYTF. The CDR3 region has the DNA TGTGCCAGCAGCCCCGACAGCGGAGGGTATGGCTACACCTTC. Full variable domain (outside the CDR3, taken from reference TRBV5-5 and TRBJ1-2): DAGVTQSPTHLIKTRGQQVTLRCSPISGHKSVSWYQQVLGQGPQFIFQYYEKEERGRGNFPDRFSARQFPNYSSELNVNALLLGDSALYLCASSPDSGGYGYTFGSGTRLTVV.

This clone was seen once. This chain joins TRBV7-3 and TRBJ1-1, with D perhaps matching TRBD1 (5 bases). Between the trimmed V and J ends, which lost 0 bases and 3 bases, there was a span of 11 bases. Germline CDR1 reads SGHTA; CDR2 reads FQGTGA. This CDR3 spans 15 amino acids. The CDR3 bases are TGTGCCAGCAGCTTAACTCGGGGGGAGCACACTGAAGCTTTCTTT. Protein sequence: CASSLTRGEHTEAFF.

This chain uses TRBV6-5 with TRBJ1-4, with a possible D match to TRBD1 (6 bases). The germline V gene has CDR1 MNHEY and CDR2 SVGAGI. Trimming took off 6 bases at V and 7 bases at J, with 18 bases between the two ends. CDR3 length: 15 residues. CDR3: CASRPSTGEGEKLFF. DNA of the CDR3: TGTGCCAGCAGACCCTCGACAGGAGAAGGTGAAAAACTGTTTTTT.

This rearrangement joins TRBV27 to TRBJ1-2; 9 bases align to TRBD1. V was pared by 3 bases and J by 5 bases, with 7 bases of the junction left unmatched. This CDR3 has 15 amino acids. The V gene's germline CDR1 is MNHEY and CDR2 SMNVEV (reference sequence). The chain's CDR3 is CASSLAMTGGYGYTF. The CDR3 DNA sequence: TGTGCCAGCAGTTTGGCGATGACAGGGGGTTATGGCTACACCTTC.

A remark on this clone: The junction shows a germline mismatch at one end, possibly a read error. V usage is TRBV7-7 and J usage is TRBJ2-2, with TRBD1 matching 8 bases. The CDR3 totals 16 residues. Germline V gene sequence: CDR1 SSHAT, CDR2 FNYEAQ (reference sequence). This CDR3 reads CASSRDRGPYTGELFF. The CDR3, as DNA: TGTGCTAGCAGCCGCGACAGGGGCCCATACACCGGGGAGCTGTTTTTT.

The rearrangement uses TRBV30 and TRBJ1-1; no reliable D call. The V gene lost 3 bases and the J gene lost 1 base, with 9 bases spanning the gap. The CDR3 runs 13 residues. The germline gives CDR1 GTSNPN, CDR2 SVGIG (reference sequence). In DNA form, the CDR3 reads TGTGCCTGGAGGACCAACAGGAACACTGAAGCTTTCTTT. Amino acid sequence: CAWRTNRNTEAFF.

The chain joins TRBV7-7 to TRBJ2-2; D remains unclear. Trimming pared 5 bases from V and 1 base from J, leaving 14 bases between. The CDR3 is made up of 16 amino acids. Germline-derived CDR1 and CDR2 are SSHAT and FNYEAQ (reference sequence). The CDR3 nucleotides read TGTGCCAGCAGCCCGTCAGCCGCAGGGAACACCGGGGAGCTGTTTTTT. As protein: CASSPSAAGNTGELFF.

The chain joins TRBV6-4 to TRBJ2-1; D is uncertain. This CDR3 comprises 15 residues. CDR1 is MRHNA and CDR2 is SNTAGT in the germline V gene. V lost 0 bases to trimming and J lost 6 bases, with 12 bases between them. CDR3 residues: CASSDSTGSANEQFF. The CDR3 nucleotides read TGTGCCAGCAGTGACTCGACTGGTAGTGCCAATGAGCAGTTCTTC.

J is TRBJ2-2 and V is TRBV7-9, with TRBD2 matching 11 bases. The V gene's germline CDR1 is SEHNR and CDR2 FQNEAQ (reference sequence). This CDR3 has 18 amino acids. V was clipped by 6 bases and J by 1 base; unmatched bases: 10. The DNA of the CDR3 is TGTGCCAGCAGGTTCTTCCGGACTAGCGGGCGGAACACCGGGGAGCTGTTTTTT. Amino acid sequence: CASRFFRTSGRNTGELFF.

This clone was counted only a few times. V and J are TRBV23-1 and TRBJ1-6, with 8 bases lining up with TRBD1. TRBV23-1 belongs to the ORF category, with a function that is uncertain. The length of the CDR3 is 14 residues. Unmatched junction bases numbered 6, after V lost 2 bases and J lost 12 bases. The CDR3 coding sequence is TGCGCCAGCAGTCAACCCGGACAGGGAGGACCCCTCCACTTT. Amino acids: CASSQPGQGGPLHF.

This clone was detected once. The genes are TRBV9 and TRBJ2-5; 10 bases are shared with TRBD2. After removal of 0 bases from V and 0 bases from J, the junction contained 5 bases not matched to a gene. Germline V gene lookup returns CDR1 SGDLS and CDR2 YYNGEE. The length of the CDR3 is 17 residues. The CDR3 DNA reads TGTGCCAGCAGCGTAGTAGCGGGGGGCCTTAACCAAGAGACCCAGTACTTC. The encoded protein is CASSVVAGGLNQETQYF.

The gene calls are TRBV28 and TRBJ1-2, with D possibly matching TRBD1 (6 bases). Trimming took 1 base from V and 1 from J, leaving 19 bases between them. This CDR3 has 18 residues. Germline values: CDR1 MDHEN, CDR2 SYDVKM. The CDR3 DNA sequence: TGTGCCAGCAGTTTATTGGGGGCGCAATCAGCGAGTAACTATGGCTACACCTTC. Residues: CASSLLGAQSASNYGYTF.

This clone appeared a few times. The chain links TRBV18 to TRBJ1-5; 7 nucleotides match TRBD1. The trim removed 1 base at V and 1 base at J, leaving 4 bases unmatched. The CDR3 runs to 16 residues. Germline values: CDR1 KGHSH, CDR2 LQKENI. In nucleotides, the CDR3 is TGTGCCAGCTCACCACTGAGGACAGGCAGCAATCAGCCCCAGCATTTT. Translating gives CASSPLRTGSNQPQHF.

V and J are TRBV28 and TRBJ1-2, with unresolved D. The V end lost 2 bases, the J end lost 8 bases, and 15 bases lay between the germline ends. The CDR3 extends over 14 amino acids. Per germline, CDR1 MDHEN and CDR2 SYDVKM. This CDR3 is CASSLMGTSRGYTF. CDR3 nucleotides: TGTGCCAGCAGTTTAATGGGCACTAGTCGGGGCTACACCTTC.

The J gene is TRBJ1-2, the V gene TRBV21-1; the D segment call TRBD1 is taken from the table without a DNA check. TRBV21-1 is shown as a pseudogene. The CDR3 has 18 amino acids. Written as DNA, the CDR3 is TGTGCCAGCAGCAAAGCGCTTTCAGGGTGGGGTGGAACCTATGGCTACACCTTC. Residues: CASSKALSGWGGTYGYTF.

The V and J genes are TRBV5-3 and TRBJ1-1, with TRBD1 as a possible D gene (5 bases). TRBV5-3 is an ORF for which the function is uncertain. The CDR3 runs to 17 residues. The ends were cut back, 0 bases at V and 1 base at J, with 16 bases in the middle. CDR3 nucleotides: TGTGCCAGAAGCTTGGAGGGAGGGACTGGGCCGAACACTGAAGCTTTCTTT. Translating gives CARSLEGGTGPNTEAFF.

The chain combines TRBV7-9 with TRBJ1-4; TRBD1 matches at 7 bases. The V and J ends lost 5 bases and 8 bases, in that order; junction bases with no gene match: 5. CDR3 length: 13 residues. Germline values: CDR1 SEHNR, CDR2 FQNEAQ (reference sequence). The CDR3 region is CASSTTGREKLFF. The CDR3 DNA sequence: TGTGCCAGCAGCACGACAGGGAGAGAAAAACTGTTTTTT.

The chain employs TRBV5-5 and TRBJ2-7, with TRBD1 identical over 7 bases. Germline V gene lookup returns CDR1 SGHKS and CDR2 YYEKEE (reference sequence). There are 14 residues in the CDR3. The junction had 5 bases not matched to a gene; V was cut back by 2 bases and J by 3 bases. The DNA of the CDR3 is TGTGCCAGCAGCTTCCGGGACAGTAACTACGAGCAGTACGTC. Its translation is CASSFRDSNYEQYV.

V usage is TRBV27 and J usage is TRBJ1-1; weak D call: TRBD1 (5 bases). The CDR3 has 15 amino acids. Trimming removed 6 bases from V and 0 bases from J, with 14 bases in between. Germline V gene sequence: CDR1 MNHEY, CDR2 SMNVEV (reference sequence). CDR3 in amino acids: CASSLFAGVNTEAFF. CDR3 nucleotides: TGTGCCAGCAGCCTTTTTGCGGGGGTGAACACTGAAGCTTTCTTT.

The V gene is TRBV5-6, the J gene TRBJ2-5, with 15 bases lining up with TRBD2. CDR1 is SGHDT and CDR2 is YYEEEE in the germline V gene. The CDR3 length is 15 residues. V trimming: 4 bases; J trimming: 5 bases; junction bases outside the gene matches: 3. The CDR3 loop reads CASSHGTSGGETQYF. DNA of the CDR3: TGTGCCAGCAGCCACGGGACTAGCGGGGGGGAGACCCAGTACTTC.

The V and J genes are TRBV9 and TRBJ1-2; 7 bases fit TRBD1. The junction had 6 bases not matched to a gene; V was cut back by 0 bases and J by 4 bases. Looked up from germline, CDR1 is SGDLS and CDR2 is YYNGEE. The CDR3 sequence is 15 residues long. DNA of the CDR3: TGTGCCAGCAGCGTAGAAGGCAGGGGGGTCTATGGCTACACCTTC. It translates to CASSVEGRGVYGYTF. Drawing the rest from reference TRBV9 and TRBJ1-2, the complete variable domain is DSGVTQTPKHLITATGQRVTLRCSPRSGDLSVYWYQQSLDQGLQFLIQYYNGEERAKGNILERFSAQQFPDLHSELNLSSLELGDSALYFCASSVEGRGVYGYTFGSGTRLTVV.

This chain links TRBV7-9 with TRBJ1-1, with 8 bases fitting TRBD1. CDR1 and CDR2 (germline): SEHNR, FQNEAQ (reference sequence). The CDR3 has 15 amino acids. The ends lost 4 bases at V and 3 bases at J; junction bases unmatched: 7. The CDR3 sequence is CASSWTGIFHTEAFF. The DNA for the CDR3 is TGTGCCAGCAGCTGGACAGGGATTTTTCACACTGAAGCTTTCTTT.

The chain carries TRBV10-3 and TRBJ1-4; TRBD1 is a possible D gene (5 bases). This CDR3 is built from 16 residues. Germline V CDR1 and CDR2: ENHRY, SYGVKD. Trimming removed 5 bases from V and 8 bases from J, with 21 bases in between. The CDR3 reads CAISPGPTGGGEKLFF. CDR3 nucleotide sequence: TGTGCCATCAGTCCCGGACCAACGGGGGGAGGGGAAAAACTGTTTTTT.